The rows below give T cell receptor beta chains drawn from one sample of a study of blood T cell repertoires in COVID-19. Libraries were prepared by immunoSEQ multiplex PCR; TCRdb keeps only in-frame clonotypes and omits some of them. Among approximately 200,000 clones listed, 80% were seen once. Source material: PBMCs or T cells enriched from blood (not recorded which). The source of these receptors is a woman aged 40 to 50 with acute COVID-19. Each CDR3 is given with its conserved first and last residue. D genes are given only for firm matches. Size values are once, few and many counts, or a class for expanded clones, and some rows have none.

size	D	J	V	DNA	CDR3
-	-	TRBJ1-5	TRBV15	TGTGCCACCAGCGGAAAACAGGGCCAGCCCCAGCATTTT	CATSGKQGQPQHF
-	TRBD1	TRBJ1-3	TRBV5-1	TGCGCCAGCAGCTTAGGGACAGGGGGAAACACCATATATTTT	CASSLGTGGNTIYF
-	TRBD1	TRBJ1-5	TRBV4-2	TGTGCCAGCAGTCCGGGACAGAGCAATCAGCCCCAGCATTTT	CASSPGQSNQPQHF
-	-	TRBJ1-4	TRBV6-5	TGTGCCAGCAGGAATAGTAATCTGCTGTTTTTT	CASRNSNLLFF
-	-	TRBJ1-6	TRBV6-5	TGTGCCAGCAGTTACCGCGGACGGACTTATAATTCACCCCTCCACTTT	CASSYRGRTYNSPLHF
-	TRBD2	TRBJ2-7	TRBV19	TGTGCCAGTAGTAGGACTAGCGGGATCTACGAGCAGTACTTC	CASSRTSGIYEQYF
-	-	TRBJ2-2	TRBV5-1	TGCGCCAGCAGCTTGGCCGAGGTCGCGAACACCGGGGAGCTGTTTTTT	CASSLAEVANTGELFF
-	-	TRBJ2-3	TRBV13	TGTGCCAGCAGCTTAGGGGCCCCAGGGTTGGCAGATACGCAGTATTTT	CASSLGAPGLADTQYF
-	-	TRBJ2-7	TRBV3-1/TRBV3-2	TGTGCCAGCAGCCAAGAGCCGAGCTCCTACGAGCAGTACTTC	CASSQEPSSYEQYF
-	-	TRBJ1-2	TRBV24-1	TGTGCCACCAGTGATTTAGGGAGTGGCTACACCTTC	CATSDLGSGYTF
-	TRBD2	TRBJ2-3	TRBV7-3	TGTGCCAGCAGCCCTTCGACTAGCGGGTTCACAGATACGCAGTATTTT	CASSPSTSGFTDTQYF
-	-	TRBJ1-1	TRBV29-1	TGCAGCGTTGGGAGGGGCGCGTTTCAGAACACTGAAGCTTTCTTT	CSVGRGAFQNTEAFF
-	TRBD2	TRBJ2-1	TRBV7-9	TGTGCCAGCAGCGGGACTAGCGTCACCTACAATGAGCAGTTCTTC	CASSGTSVTYNEQFF
-	TRBD1	TRBJ1-2	TRBV28	TGTGCCAGCAGTTTGGGTATGGAGACAGGGTGGGGCTACACCTTC	CASSLGMETGWGYTF
-	-	TRBJ1-1	TRBV10-3	TGTGCCATCAGTGAGTCGGGGGAGGGAACTGAAGCTTTCTTT	CAISESGEGTEAFF
once	-	TRBJ1-5	TRBV29-1	TGCAGCGTTGAAGAATTGGCGGGGCAGCCCCAGCATTTT	CSVEELAGQPQHF
-	TRBD1	TRBJ1-2	TRBV27	TGTGCCAGCACCTCCCAGGGGGCAGGCTATGGCTACACCTTC	CASTSQGAGYGYTF
-	-	TRBJ1-2	TRBV28	TGTGGGGGGGGGCGGAGGGACTATGGCTACACCTTC	CGGGRRDYGYTF
-	-	TRBJ2-1	TRBV6-1	TGTGCCAGCAGTGAGACGAGGGCGTCCCGGTACAATGAGCAGTTCTTC	CASSETRASRYNEQFF
-	TRBD2	TRBJ2-3	TRBV11-2	TGTGCCAGCAGCTTAGAGGGGGGGGGCACAGATACGCAGTATTTT	CASSLEGGGTDTQYF
-	TRBD1	TRBJ2-1	TRBV14	TGTGCCAGCAGCCTTCTGACAGGGGCGGATTACAATGAGCAGTTCTTC	CASSLLTGADYNEQFF
-	-	TRBJ2-2	TRBV19	TGTGCCAGTAGTTTGGCAGTGTCCCCAGGGAGGGAGCTGTTTTTT	CASSLAVSPGRELFF
-	TRBD2	TRBJ2-5	TRBV19	TGTGCCAGTAGTTCCGGGACTAGTGAGACCCAGTACTTC	CASSSGTSETQYF
-	-	TRBJ2-7	TRBV7-6	TGTGCCAGCAGCTTAGATCCGGCCTACGAGCAGTACTTC	CASSLDPAYEQYF
-	-	TRBJ1-1	TRBV7-9	TGTGCCAGCAGCCCAACGGCGGTGAACACTGAAGCTTTCTTT	CASSPTAVNTEAFF
-	TRBD2	TRBJ2-2	TRBV28	TGTGCCAGCAGTTTAGTACTAGCGGGAGTCTCCGGGGAGCTGTTTTTT	CASSLVLAGVSGELFF
-	-	TRBJ2-7	TRBV20-1	TGCAGTGCTAGTAAAGGGACATCGAGCTCCTACGAGCAGTACTTC	CSASKGTSSSYEQYF
-	TRBD1	TRBJ1-2	TRBV27	TGTGCCAGCAGGGACAGGGGCTCGGGAGGCTACACCTTC	CASRDRGSGGYTF
-	TRBD1	TRBJ1-3	TRBV18	TGTGCCAGCTCACCGACAGGGGGAAGATCCCTCTCTGGAAACACCATATATTTT	CASSPTGGRSLSGNTIYF
-	-	TRBJ1-2	TRBV28	TGTGCCAGCAGTTTCAGTAACTATGGCTACACCTTC	CASSFSNYGYTF
-	TRBD2	TRBJ2-3	TRBV5-4	TGTGCCAGCAGCTTGGGACTAGCGGCAGATACGCAGTATTTT	CASSLGLAADTQYF
-	TRBD1	TRBJ1-2	TRBV7-2	TGTGCCAGCAGCTTAGCAGGGGACAGCTGGGGATATGGCTACACCTTC	CASSLAGDSWGYGYTF
-	TRBD1	TRBJ2-1	TRBV2	TGTGCCAGCACCCCGGACAGGGGGACCTACAATGAGCAGTTCTTC	CASTPDRGTYNEQFF
-	TRBD2	TRBJ2-3	TRBV28	TGTGCCAGCAGTTTTGGACTAGCGGGGATCACAGATACGCAGTATTTT	CASSFGLAGITDTQYF
once	-	TRBJ1-2	TRBV10-3	TGTGCCATCCGTGCGACAGAGGACTACACCTTC	CAIRATEDYTF
-	-	TRBJ1-4	TRBV18	TGTGCCAGCTCACCCCTACAGGAGTTCGGTGAAAAACTGTTTTTT	CASSPLQEFGEKLFF
-	TRBD2	TRBJ2-7	TRBV19	TGTGCCAGTAGTAAGGGCGGGAGGAACTACGAGCAGTACTTC	CASSKGGRNYEQYF
-	TRBD2	TRBJ2-5	TRBV5-1	TGCGCCAGCAGCTCGTATGGTCTCGGGACTAGCGGCCAAGAGACCCAGTACTTC	CASSSYGLGTSGQETQYF
-	-	TRBJ1-4	TRBV7-8	TGTGCCAGCAGCTCGAGGCCCCAGACTAATGAAAAACTGTTTTTT	CASSSRPQTNEKLFF
-	TRBD2	TRBJ2-3	TRBV30	TGTGCCTGGTCACGACTAGCGGGGACGGAGACGCAGTATTTT	CAWSRLAGTETQYF
-	TRBD1	TRBJ2-1	TRBV6-6	TGTGCCAGCTCGAGACAGGGACAGATTTACAATGAGCAGTTCTTC	CASSRQGQIYNEQFF
-	-	TRBJ1-1	TRBV5-1	TGCGCCAGCAGCCCTGAGTCCGACTGGAACACTGAAGCTTTCTTT	CASSPESDWNTEAFF
-	TRBD2	TRBJ2-3	TRBV10-3	TGTGCCTCGCTAGCGGGGGGGCTCACAGATACGCAGTATTTT	CASLAGGLTDTQYF
-	-	TRBJ1-2	TRBV2	TGTGCCAGCGGACAGATCGCTAACTATGGCTACACCTTC	CASGQIANYGYTF
-	-	TRBJ2-3	TRBV5-1	TGCGCCAGCACGACAGATTTCGGCACAGATACGCAGTATTTT	CASTTDFGTDTQYF
few	-	TRBJ1-6	TRBV19	TGTGCCAGTAAGGAGGGAGGGTCACCCCTCCACTTT	CASKEGGSPLHF
-	TRBD1	TRBJ1-1	TRBV25-1	TGTGCCAGCAGCCGGACAGGGAGGGAAGCTTTCTTT	CASSRTGREAFF
-	-	TRBJ1-2	TRBV5-1	TGCGCCAGCAGCTTGGAGGCCGACAGCTCTAACTATGGCTACACCTTC	CASSLEADSSNYGYTF
-	TRBD1	TRBJ1-6	TRBV19	TGTGCCAGTAGCAGGACCGGGACAGGGGTTTCACCCCTCCACTTT	CASSRTGTGVSPLHF
-	-	TRBJ2-1	TRBV2	TGTGCCAGCAATCGCGGAATCTACAATGAGCAGTTCTTC	CASNRGIYNEQFF
-	TRBD1	TRBJ1-1	TRBV6-5	TGTGCCAGCAGCTTATCGGGACAGGGGACTGAAGCTTTCTTT	CASSLSGQGTEAFF
-	-	TRBJ1-3	TRBV19	TGTGCCAGTAATATCGGGACTTTCTCTGGAAACACCATATATTTT	CASNIGTFSGNTIYF
-	-	TRBJ1-3	TRBV30	TGTGCCTGGGGAGTCAGGGGTGGAAACACCATATATTTT	CAWGVRGGNTIYF
once	-	TRBJ2-1	TRBV5-1	TGCGCCAGCAGCTTGGCCGCTCAGGGTTTCGATGAGCAGTTCTTC	CASSLAAQGFDEQFF
-	TRBD2	TRBJ2-3	TRBV7-3	TGTGCCAGCAGCTCGCTGGGACTAGAGGCAGATACGCAGTATTTT	CASSSLGLEADTQYF
-	TRBD1	TRBJ1-4	TRBV25-1	TGTGCCAGCAGTGAAGGGACAGGGGTTGAAAAACTGTTTTTT	CASSEGTGVEKLFF
-	TRBD1	TRBJ2-1	TRBV29-1	TGCAGCGTTGAAGAGACAGGGTATGGGCAGTTCTTC	CSVEETGYGQFF